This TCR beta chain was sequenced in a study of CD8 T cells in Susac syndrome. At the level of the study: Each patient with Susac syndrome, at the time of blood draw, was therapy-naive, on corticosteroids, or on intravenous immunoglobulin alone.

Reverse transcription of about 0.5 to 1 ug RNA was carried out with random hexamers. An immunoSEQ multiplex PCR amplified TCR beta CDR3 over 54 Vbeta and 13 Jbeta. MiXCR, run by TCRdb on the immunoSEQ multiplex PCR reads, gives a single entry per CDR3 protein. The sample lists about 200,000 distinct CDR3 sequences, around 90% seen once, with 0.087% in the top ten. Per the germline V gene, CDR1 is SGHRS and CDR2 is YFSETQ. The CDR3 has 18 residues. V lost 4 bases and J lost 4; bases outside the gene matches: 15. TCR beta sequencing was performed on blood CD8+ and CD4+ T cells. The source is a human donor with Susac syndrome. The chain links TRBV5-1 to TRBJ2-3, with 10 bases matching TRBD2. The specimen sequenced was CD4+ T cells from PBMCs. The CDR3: CASSPGGASGSPPDTQYF. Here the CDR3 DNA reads TGCGCCAGCAGCCCGGGGGGGGCTAGCGGGAGCCCCCCAGATACGCAGTATTTT. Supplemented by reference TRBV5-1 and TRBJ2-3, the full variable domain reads KAGVTQTPRYLIKTRGQQVTLSCSPISGHRSVSWYQQTPGQGLQFLFEYFSETQRNKGNFPGRFSGRQFSNSRSEMNVSTLELGDSALYLCASSPGGASGSPPDTQYFGPGTRLTVL.